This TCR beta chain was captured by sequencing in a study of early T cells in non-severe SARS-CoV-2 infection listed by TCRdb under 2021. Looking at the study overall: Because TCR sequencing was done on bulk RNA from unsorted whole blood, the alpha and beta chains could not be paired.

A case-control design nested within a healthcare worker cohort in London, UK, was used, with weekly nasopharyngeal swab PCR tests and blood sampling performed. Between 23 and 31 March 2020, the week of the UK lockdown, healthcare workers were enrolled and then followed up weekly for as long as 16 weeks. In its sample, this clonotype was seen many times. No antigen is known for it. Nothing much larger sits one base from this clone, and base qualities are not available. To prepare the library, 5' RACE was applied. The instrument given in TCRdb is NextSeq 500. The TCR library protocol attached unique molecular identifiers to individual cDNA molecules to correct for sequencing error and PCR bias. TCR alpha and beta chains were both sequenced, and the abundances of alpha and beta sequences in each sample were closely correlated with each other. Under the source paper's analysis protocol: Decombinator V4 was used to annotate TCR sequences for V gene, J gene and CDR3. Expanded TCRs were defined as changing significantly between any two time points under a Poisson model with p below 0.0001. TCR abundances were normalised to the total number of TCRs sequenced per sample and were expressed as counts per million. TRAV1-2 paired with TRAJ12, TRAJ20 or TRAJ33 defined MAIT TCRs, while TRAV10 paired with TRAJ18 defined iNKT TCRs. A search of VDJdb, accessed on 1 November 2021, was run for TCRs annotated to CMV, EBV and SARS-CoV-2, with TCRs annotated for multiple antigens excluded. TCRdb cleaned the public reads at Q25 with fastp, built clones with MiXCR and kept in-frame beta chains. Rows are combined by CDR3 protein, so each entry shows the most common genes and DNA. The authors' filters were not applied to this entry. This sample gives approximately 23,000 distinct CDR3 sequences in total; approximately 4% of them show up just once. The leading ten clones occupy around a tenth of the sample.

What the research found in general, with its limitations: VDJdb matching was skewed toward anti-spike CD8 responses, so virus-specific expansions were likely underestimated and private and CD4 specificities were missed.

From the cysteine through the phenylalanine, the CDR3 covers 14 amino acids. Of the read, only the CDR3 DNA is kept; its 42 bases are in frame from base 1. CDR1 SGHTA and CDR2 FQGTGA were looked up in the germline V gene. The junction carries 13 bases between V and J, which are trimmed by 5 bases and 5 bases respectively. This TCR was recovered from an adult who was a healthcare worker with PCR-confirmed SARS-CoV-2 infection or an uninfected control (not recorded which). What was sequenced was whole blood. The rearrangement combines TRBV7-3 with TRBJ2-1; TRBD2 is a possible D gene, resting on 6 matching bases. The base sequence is TGTGCCAGCAGCCTCCTAGCGTCCAACAATGAGCAGTTCTTC. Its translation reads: CASSLLASNNEQFF.